A selection of T cell receptor beta chains follows, all from one sample in a study of blood T cell repertoires in COVID-19. TCRdb's copy holds only in-frame clones and misses some; the assay was immunoSEQ multiplex PCR. The repertoire holds hundreds of thousands of clones, approximately 80% seen once, with 7.5% in the top ten. Sequencing was performed on peripheral blood. The receptors come from a woman older than 75 with COVID-19, enrolled during active disease. CDR3s include the opening cysteine and the closing phenylalanine or tryptophan. D genes are given only for firm matches. Clone size appears in some rows only: once, few, many, or a class for an expanded clone.

>TRBJ1-5|-|TRBD1|TRBV7-9
CASSLVGQGANQPQHF
>TRBJ2-1|-|TRBD1|TRBV12-3/TRBV12-4
CASSSGTVNEQFF
>TRBJ1-5|once|TRBD1|TRBV9
CASSAGQGGQPQHF
>TRBJ1-1|-|TRBD1|TRBV29-1
CSVSGTGGGDTEAFF
>TRBJ1-2|-|TRBD1|TRBV7-9
CASSLVGGVRQGARGYTF
>TRBJ2-2|-|TRBD1|TRBV5-4
CASSHRTGDTGELFF
>TRBJ2-3|-|-|TRBV2
CASSNRDTDTQYF
>TRBJ2-5|-|TRBD2|TRBV5-6
CASRFRGGPAGAQYF
>TRBJ2-7|-|TRBD2|TRBV28
CASSSSGREFVQYF
>TRBJ1-1|-|-|TRBV5-4
CASSLSGRSTEAFF
>TRBJ1-5|-|-|TRBV6-6
CASSYPGGVDQPQHF
>TRBJ1-3|-|-|TRBV3-1/TRBV3-2
CASSQDPRNTIYF
>TRBJ1-1|-|-|TRBV7-8
CASSLSEEATEAFF
>TRBJ2-7|-|TRBD1|TRBV18
CASSPGTGGEQYF
>TRBJ2-1|-|TRBD2|TRBV3-1/TRBV3-2
CASSPQRGRANEQFF
>TRBJ2-3|few|TRBD2|TRBV9
CASSVGTSPADTQYF
>TRBJ1-1|-|TRBD1|TRBV30
CAWRDRTSTEAFF
>TRBJ2-5|-|TRBD1|TRBV6-5
CASKQGDREYETQYF
>TRBJ2-4|-|TRBD2|TRBV3-1/TRBV3-2
CASAGTSGGAKNIQYF
>TRBJ2-7|-|-|TRBV11-3
CASSPGQNYEQYF
>TRBJ1-5|-|TRBD1|TRBV30
CAWSGGQGRDQPQHF
>TRBJ2-2|-|-|TRBV30
CAWSSPSRDTGELFF
>TRBJ2-1|once|-|TRBV6-5
CASSLIARHNEQFF
>TRBJ1-5|-|-|TRBV28
CASSPRQGASNQPQHF
>TRBJ1-3|few|TRBD1|TRBV4-1
CASSQVATGEFTGNTIYF
>TRBJ1-3|-|TRBD1|TRBV30
CASPGGPGNTIYF
>TRBJ2-5|-|TRBD2|TRBV14
CASSPLTSGRPETQYF
>TRBJ1-6|once|TRBD1|TRBV9
CASSGGQGASSYNSPLHF